This passage covers 23 T cell receptor beta chains from one sample sequenced in a study of blood T cell repertoires in COVID-19. Libraries were prepared by immunoSEQ multiplex PCR; TCRdb keeps only in-frame clonotypes and omits some of them. The repertoire holds about 250,000 clones, 70% to 90% seen once, with 4.3% in the top ten. The sequencing input was PBMCs or T cells enriched from blood (not recorded which). All receptors come from a woman aged 25 to 39 who had recovered from COVID-19.

The chain carries TRBV19 and TRBJ1-1, with D perhaps matching TRBD1 (6 bases). Germline CDR1 is LNHDA and CDR2 is SQIVND (reference sequence). V was trimmed by 5 bases and J by 6 bases, leaving 16 bases between them. This CDR3 has 14 residues. The CDR3 DNA reads TGTGCCAGTAGTCACCCAGGGGTGAGTTCTGAAGCTTTCTTT. Translating it yields CASSHPGVSSEAFF.

The J gene is TRBJ1-1, the V gene TRBV27, with D uncertain. Germline CDR1 is MNHEY and CDR2 is SMNVEV (reference sequence). The V end was cut by 2 bases, the J end by 0 bases, with 10 bases between. The CDR3 is 15 amino acids. CDR3 DNA: TGTGCCAGCAGTTTAACCTCCCACATGAACACTGAAGCTTTCTTT. It yields the protein CASSLTSHMNTEAFF.

This chain links TRBV10-3 with TRBJ2-7; 10 bases agree with TRBD2. From germline, CDR1 is ENHRY and CDR2 SYGVKD. CDR3 length: 16 residues. V lost 2 bases, J lost 2 bases, and 6 bases stayed unmatched. CDR3 DNA sequence: TGTGCCATCAGTGAGACCAGGACTAGCGGAGCCTACGAGCAGTACTTC. It translates to CAISETRTSGAYEQYF.

The chain couples TRBV7-8 to TRBJ2-1; tentative D call: TRBD1 (6 bases). With 0 bases removed from V and 3 bases from J, the gap between germline ends came to 12 bases. The CDR3 extends over 16 amino acids. CDR1 SGHVS and CDR2 FQNEAQ come from the germline V gene. The CDR3 region has the DNA TGTGCCAGCAGCTTAGCAGTGGGGGACAACTACAATGAGCAGTTCTTC. This codes for CASSLAVGDNYNEQFF.

The chain employs TRBV6-5 and TRBJ1-1; maybe TRBD1 (6 bases). V dropped 7 bases and J dropped 11 bases, with 17 bases sitting between them. The CDR3 extends over 12 amino acids. The V gene's germline CDR1 is MNHEY and CDR2 SVGAGI. The CDR3 loop is CASIRDTEDAFF. Here the CDR3 DNA reads TGTGCCAGCATCCGGGACACAGAGGACGCTTTCTTT.

V and J are TRBV7-8 and TRBJ1-2; the D gene is possibly TRBD1 (5 bases). This CDR3 has 14 residues. Trimming took off 7 bases at V and 3 bases at J, with 15 bases between the two ends. Germline-derived CDR1 and CDR2 are SGHVS and FQNEAQ. This CDR3 reads CASTSSPGHYGYTF. The CDR3 region has the DNA TGTGCCAGCACCTCAAGTCCAGGGCACTATGGCTACACCTTC.

This chain uses TRBV11-2 with TRBJ1-2, with D uncertain. The CDR3 spans 11 residues. V lost 1 base, J lost 9 bases, and 6 bases lay in between. Germline V CDR1 and CDR2: SGHAT, FQNNGV. In nucleotides, the CDR3 is TGTGCCAGCAGCTTAGGAGCCAGCTACACCTTC. As protein: CASSLGASYTF.

This clone is a singleton in its sample. The chain links TRBV15 to TRBJ1-1; 8 bases are a match to TRBD1. The CDR3 runs 13 residues. The germline gives CDR1 LNHNV, CDR2 YYDKDF (reference sequence). V dropped 5 bases and J dropped 10; count of bases not matched to a gene: 9. The CDR3 DNA sequence: TGTGCCACCAGCGTGACAGGGGATGATGGAGCTTTCTTT. Protein sequence: CATSVTGDDGAFF.

The chain joins TRBV5-1 to TRBJ1-1; D gene uncertain. Germline V CDR1 and CDR2: SGHRS, YFSETQ. Between the trimmed V and J ends, which lost 6 bases and 0 bases, there was a span of 3 bases. This CDR3 is built from 11 residues. CDR3 protein: CASTLNTEAFF. In DNA form, the CDR3 reads TGCGCCAGCACGTTGAACACTGAAGCTTTCTTT.

J is TRBJ2-7 and V is TRBV11-3, with D possibly being TRBD1 (5 bases). There are 13 residues in the CDR3. Germline lookup yields CDR1 SGHNT and CDR2 YENEEA. With 4 bases removed from V and 5 bases from J, the gap between germline ends came to 12 bases. CDR3 sequence (DNA): TGTGCCAGCAGCTCGACAGTAGGCAACGAGCAGTACTTC. Amino acids: CASSSTVGNEQYF.

V usage is TRBV7-9 and J usage is TRBJ2-3; 10 bases line up with TRBD2. Trimming at V came to 5 bases and at J to 5 bases, leaving 13 bases not matched to a gene. This CDR3 comprises 17 residues. Germline values: CDR1 SEHNR, CDR2 FQNEAQ (reference sequence). This chain's CDR3 is CASSQGWLAGVGDTQYF. CDR3 nucleotide sequence: TGTGCCAGCAGCCAGGGGTGGCTAGCGGGAGTTGGAGATACGCAGTATTTT.

J is TRBJ1-4 and V is TRBV6-5; D ambiguous. CDR3 size: 13 residues. The germline gives CDR1 MNHEY, CDR2 SVGAGI. V lost 6 bases, J lost 6 bases, and 11 bases lay in between. CDR3 in DNA: TGTGCCAGCAGCGGCACAGCTGATGAAAAACTGTTTTTT. It yields the protein CASSGTADEKLFF.

This rearrangement joins TRBV4-1 to TRBJ2-3; D is undetermined. Germline V lookup: CDR1 MGHRA, CDR2 YSYEKL. CDR3 length: 12 amino acids. V lost 4 bases and J 4 bases, leaving 6 bases between the germline ends. CDR3 nucleotide sequence: TGCGCCAGCAGCCCCCCGGCAGATACGCAGTATTTT. It is translated as CASSPPADTQYF.

In nucleotides, the CDR3 is TGTGCCAGTAGTATCGGGACAGGGGGAAGACAGCCCCAGCATTTT. Translating gives CASSIGTGGRQPQHF. The gene calls are TRBV19 and TRBJ1-5; 11 nucleotides agree with TRBD1. The V gene's germline CDR1 is LNHDA and CDR2 SQIVND (reference sequence). The CDR3 loop spans 15 amino acids. With 3 bases clipped from V and 7 bases from J, the junction kept 5 bases outside the gene matches.

This clone was picked up one time. This chain joins TRBV18 and TRBJ2-3; TRBD1 matches at 8 bases. Trimming took 4 bases from V and 4 from J; bases not matched to a gene: 7. CDR3 length: 15 residues. CDR1 KGHSH and CDR2 LQKENI come from the germline V gene. The CDR3 reads CASSRTGTRADTQYF. CDR3 nucleotide sequence: TGTGCCAGCTCACGGACAGGGACCCGCGCAGATACGCAGTATTTT. The whole variable domain, remainder taken from reference TRBV18 and TRBJ2-3, is NAGVMQNPRHLVRRRGQEARLRCSPMKGHSHVYWYRQLPEEGLKFMVYLQKENIIDESGMPKERFSAEFPKEGPSILRIQQVVRGDSAAYFCASSRTGTRADTQYFGPGTRLTVL.

V usage is TRBV19 and J usage is TRBJ2-5, with D uncertain. V was shortened by 0 bases and J by 4 bases, with 6 bases between the two germline ends. The CDR3 length is 13 residues. CDR1 and CDR2 (germline): LNHDA, SQIVND (reference sequence). In DNA form, the CDR3 reads TGTGCCAGTAGTATAGACCGACTAGAGACCCAGTACTTC. It specifies CASSIDRLETQYF.

V gene TRBV30 combines with J gene TRBJ2-2; TRBD2 might be the D (5 bases). The V end was cut by 7 bases, the J end by 5 bases, with 11 bases between. Germline loops: CDR1 GTSNPN, CDR2 SVGIG (reference sequence). The CDR3 runs 12 residues. CDR3 sequence: CASGERTGELFF. The CDR3 DNA reads as TGTGCCTCCGGGGAGAGGACCGGGGAGCTGTTTTTT.

The CDR3 coding sequence is TGTGCCAGCTCACCCAGGACAGGCCTTAATGAAAAACTGTTTTTT. Protein sequence: CASSPRTGLNEKLFF. V usage is TRBV18 and J usage is TRBJ1-4; TRBD1 matches 7 bases. CDR3 length: 15 residues. In germline, CDR1 is KGHSH, CDR2 LQKENI. Losses at the gene ends were 3 bases for V and 4 bases for J; bases not matched to a gene: 5.

The CDR3 here is CASSKASSGGADTQYF. The CDR3 nucleotides are TGCGCCAGCAGCAAAGCCTCTAGCGGGGGAGCAGATACGCAGTATTTT. The rearrangement joins TRBV4-1 to TRBJ2-3; 10 bases agree with TRBD2. The CDR3 is 16 residues long. The V segment lost 5 bases and the J segment 4 bases; nucleotides outside the gene matches: 9. CDR1 and CDR2 (germline): MGHRA, YSYEKL.

V is TRBV5-1 and J is TRBJ1-4; 7 nucleotides align to TRBD1. Germline CDR1 reads SGHRS; CDR2 reads YFSETQ. This CDR3 is built from 14 residues. The J segment lost 8 bases and the V segment lost 4 bases, leaving 8 bases of the junction unmatched. In DNA, the CDR3 is TGCGCCAGCAGCCGGACAGGAGGGAGAGAAAAACTGTTTTTT. Translating it yields CASSRTGGREKLFF. Drawing the rest from reference TRBV5-1 and TRBJ1-4, the complete variable domain is KAGVTQTPRYLIKTRGQQVTLSCSPISGHRSVSWYQQTPGQGLQFLFEYFSETQRNKGNFPGRFSGRQFSNSRSEMNVSTLELGDSALYLCASSRTGGREKLFFGSGTQLSVL.

V usage is TRBV24-1 and J usage is TRBJ1-1; 7 positions match TRBD1. The germline V gene encodes CDR1 KGHDR and CDR2 SFDVKD. CDR3 length equals 15 residues. The ends lost 9 bases at V and 2 bases at J; junction bases unmatched: 11. For the CDR3, the DNA is TGTGCCACCGGGGGCAGGGGGTCCACAAACACTGAAGCTTTCTTT. The encoded protein is CATGGRGSTNTEAFF.

The V call is TRBV5-6, the J call TRBJ1-4, with unresolved D. Germline V gives CDR1 SGHDT, CDR2 YYEEEE. The CDR3 runs 15 residues. The V end lost 2 bases, the J end lost 6 bases, and 14 bases lay between the germline ends. In nucleotides, the CDR3 is TGTGCCAGCAGCTTAATCGAGACTCCGTATGAAAAACTGTTTTTT. It codes for CASSLIETPYEKLFF.

The CDR3 reads CSVELKTSNEQFF. CDR3 coding DNA: TGCAGCGTTGAACTTAAGACAAGCAATGAGCAGTTCTTC. The gene calls are TRBV29-1 and TRBJ2-1; D is unresolved. The V end lost 2 bases, the J end lost 6 bases, and 11 bases lay between the germline ends. Germline CDR1 and CDR2: SQVTM and ANQGSEA. CDR3 length: 13 amino acids.